What follows are 20 T cell receptor beta chains derived from one specimen sequenced in a study of technical replicates of blood from a few donors. TCRdb keeps only in-frame clones here, not all; method: immunoSEQ multiplex PCR. The sample holds roughly 80,000 clones, around 89% seen once. Sequencing input: T cells isolated from PBMCs. These receptors all come from a human donor in good health.

The chain employs TRBV7-2 and TRBJ2-1, with 7 positions matching TRBD2. This CDR3 has 15 amino acids. Trimming at V came to 1 base and at J to 5 bases, leaving 5 bases not matched to a gene. Germline-derived CDR1 and CDR2 are SGHTA and FQGNSA. The CDR3 coding sequence is TGTGCCAGCAGCTTAGTAAGCGGGAAGGACAATGAGCAGTTCTTC. It codes for CASSLVSGKDNEQFF.

V usage is TRBV5-1 and J usage is TRBJ2-7; 11 bases match TRBD2. Losses at the gene ends were 7 bases for V and 1 base for J; bases not matched to a gene: 4. The CDR3 length is 14 residues. Germline V lookup: CDR1 SGHRS, CDR2 YFSETQ. The CDR3 here is CASSGTSGSYEQYF. The CDR3 region has the DNA TGCGCCAGCTCTGGGACTAGCGGTTCCTACGAGCAGTACTTC.

This chain joins TRBV5-1 and TRBJ2-7, with D maybe TRBD1 (6 bases). V was trimmed by 5 bases and J by 7 bases, leaving 22 bases between them. Germline V gene sequence: CDR1 SGHRS, CDR2 YFSETQ. The CDR3 spans 15 residues. In DNA, the CDR3 is TGCGCCAGCAGGACAGGTCCGGGTTCTGATGGGGAGCAGTACTTC. The encoded protein is CASRTGPGSDGEQYF.

The V call is TRBV9, the J call TRBJ2-5; D gene uncertain. CDR1 SGDLS and CDR2 YYNGEE come from the germline V gene. With 3 bases removed from V and 7 bases from J, the gap between germline ends came to 10 bases. This CDR3 has 12 residues. CDR3 bases: TGTGCCAGCAGCGCAGACCCAGGGACCCAGTACTTC. It encodes CASSADPGTQYF.

CDR3 DNA sequence: TGTGCCAGCAGCTTAACGGGGACTACCGGGGAGCTGTTTTTT. This gives the protein CASSLTGTTGELFF. The rearrangement links TRBV7-3 to TRBJ2-2, with TRBD2 as a possible D gene (6 bases). CDR1 and CDR2 from the germline V gene are SGHTA and FQGTGA. Trimming took 0 bases from V and 5 from J, leaving 7 bases between them. The CDR3 runs to 14 residues. Together with reference TRBV7-3 and TRBJ2-2, the CDR3 gives the full variable domain: GAGVSQTPSNKVTEKGKYVELRCDPISGHTALYWYRQSLGQGPEFLIYFQGTGAADDSGLPNDRFFAVRPEGSVSTLKIQRTERGDSAVYLCASSLTGTTGELFFGEGSRLTVL.

The rearrangement links TRBV6-5 to TRBJ2-1, with TRBD2 matching 10 bases. Germline assignment: CDR1 MNHEY and CDR2 SVGAGI. CDR3 length: 16 residues. V lost 0 bases to trimming and J lost 5 bases; unmatched junction nucleotides: 4. CDR3 nucleotides: TGTGCCAGCAGTTACTCCCTAAGCGGGAGGGACAATGAGCAGTTCTTC. It is translated as CASSYSLSGRDNEQFF.

This chain joins TRBV29-1 and TRBJ2-7; tentatively, D is TRBD1 (6 bases). CDR3 length: 13 residues. Germline CDR1 is SQVTM and CDR2 is ANQGSEA. Trimming left V 4 bases short and J 1 base short, with 11 bases between. The CDR3 loop is CSVVTGDSYEQYF. The CDR3 DNA sequence: TGCAGCGTTGTGACAGGAGATTCCTACGAGCAGTACTTC.

This chain joins TRBV7-2 and TRBJ2-7; D is perhaps TRBD1 (5 bases). With 1 base removed from V and 6 bases from J, the gap between germline ends came to 16 bases. Germline V lookup: CDR1 SGHTA, CDR2 FQGNSA. The CDR3 has 15 residues. CDR3 sequence reads: CASSLDIGRVSEQYF. The CDR3 region has the DNA TGTGCCAGCAGCTTAGATATCGGCAGGGTGAGCGAGCAGTACTTC.

V and J are TRBV6-5 and TRBJ2-3; TRBD1 matches at 11 bases. The CDR3 consists of 15 residues. V gave up 2 bases and J gave up 4 bases; unmatched junction bases: 2. The germline V gene has CDR1 MNHEY and CDR2 SVGAGI. As DNA, the CDR3 is TGTGCCAGCAGTTACGGACAGGGGGCTGCAGATACGCAGTATTTT. Encoded protein: CASSYGQGAADTQYF.

V is TRBV9 and J is TRBJ2-7, with D possibly being TRBD2 (5 bases). The V gene's germline CDR1 is SGDLS and CDR2 YYNGEE. V lost 0 bases to trimming and J lost 0 bases, with 7 bases between them. The CDR3 contains 14 residues. The CDR3 here is CASSVVANSYEQYF. The CDR3 region has the DNA TGTGCCAGCAGCGTAGTAGCGAACTCCTACGAGCAGTACTTC.

J is TRBJ2-7 and V is TRBV6-6; 8 positions agree with TRBD2. V gave up 6 bases and J gave up 6 bases; unmatched junction bases: 16. Germline assignment: CDR1 MNHNY and CDR2 SVGAGI (reference sequence). This CDR3 has 16 amino acids. This CDR3 is CASSSPFSGISIEQYF. DNA of the CDR3: TGTGCCAGCAGCTCTCCGTTTAGCGGGATATCAATCGAGCAGTACTTC.

The rearrangement joins TRBV27 to TRBJ1-1; 10 bases line up with TRBD1. CDR1 and CDR2 (germline): MNHEY, SMNVEV (reference sequence). Losses at the gene ends were 5 bases for V and 5 bases for J; bases not matched to a gene: 14. The CDR3 has 17 residues. The CDR3 region is CASSTYVPRDRGTEAFF. Written as DNA, the CDR3 is TGTGCCAGCAGTACCTACGTACCCCGGGACAGGGGAACTGAAGCTTTCTTT.

This chain links TRBV9 with TRBJ2-7; 9 bases are a match to TRBD2. CDR1 is SGDLS and CDR2 is YYNGEE in the germline V gene. This CDR3 spans 15 amino acids. Trimming removed 0 bases from V and 2 bases from J; junction bases left unmatched: 3. CDR3 loop: CASSVETSGTYEQYF. In DNA, the CDR3 is TGTGCCAGCAGCGTAGAGACTAGCGGCACCTACGAGCAGTACTTC.

This sequence joins TRBV2 and TRBJ2-3, with 13 bases identical to TRBD2. This CDR3 comprises 16 residues. V lost 8 bases to trimming and J lost 3 bases; unmatched junction nucleotides: 8. Per the germline V gene, CDR1 is SNHLY and CDR2 is FYNNEI. CDR3 nucleotides: TGTGCCAGCGGGGAACTAGCGGGAGGGGGGACAGATACGCAGTATTTT. The encoded protein is CASGELAGGGTDTQYF.

The chain carries TRBV7-2 and TRBJ2-3, with 9 bases aligning to TRBD2. V was pared by 2 bases and J by 5 bases, with 14 bases of the junction left unmatched. The germline V gene has CDR1 SGHTA and CDR2 FQGNSA. CDR3 length: 18 amino acids. The CDR3 region is CASSLRGAAREGLDTQYF. In DNA, the CDR3 is TGTGCCAGCAGCTTACGGGGAGCTGCGCGGGAGGGGTTAGATACGCAGTATTTT.

The rearrangement links TRBV9 to TRBJ2-2, with D unresolved. Germline CDR1 is SGDLS and CDR2 is YYNGEE. This CDR3 is 15 amino acids long. With 0 bases removed from V and 1 base from J, the gap between germline ends came to 7 bases. CDR3 sequence (DNA): TGTGCCAGCAGCGTAGAGCTGAGGAACACCGGGGAGCTGTTTTTT. Translated: CASSVELRNTGELFF.

The gene calls are TRBV20-1 and TRBJ2-7; no reliable D call. The ends were cut back, 6 bases at V and 3 bases at J, with 6 bases in the middle. The CDR3 is made up of 10 amino acids. Germline V lookup: CDR1 DFQATT, CDR2 SNEGSKA (reference sequence). The CDR3 coding sequence is TGCAGTGCCCGAGTCTACGAGCAGTACTTC. Translated: CSARVYEQYF.

This chain connects TRBV5-1 to TRBJ1-1; D is unclear. The CDR3 consists of 14 residues. Looked up from germline, CDR1 is SGHRS and CDR2 is YFSETQ. Trimming took off 0 bases at V and 2 bases at J, with 8 bases between the two ends. CDR3 residues: CASSLGDFNTEAFF. The CDR3 DNA reads as TGCGCCAGCAGCTTGGGCGACTTTAACACTGAAGCTTTCTTT.

The chain carries TRBV5-1 and TRBJ2-1; maybe TRBD1 (5 bases). Trimming took off 2 bases at V and 5 bases at J, with 8 bases between the two ends. The germline CDR1 and CDR2 sequences are SGHRS and YFSETQ. There are 13 residues in the CDR3. CDR3 protein: CASSFLQDNEQFF. The CDR3 DNA reads TGCGCCAGCAGCTTTTTACAGGACAATGAGCAGTTCTTC.

This chain links TRBV27 with TRBJ2-7, with 8 bases that match TRBD1. The ends lost 5 bases at V and 4 bases at J; junction bases unmatched: 10. The CDR3 contains 15 residues. CDR1 is MNHEY, CDR2 SMNVEV, per germline (reference sequence). The CDR3 coding sequence is TGTGCCAGCAGTATTACAGGGGGAGGTTTATACGAGCAGTACTTC. It codes for CASSITGGGLYEQYF.